Given below is one TCR beta chain in context. Its specificity is unknown. This sample was taken from a study of T cell responses to AZD1222 COVID-19 vaccine. General study points: Clonal diversity may have been underestimated in mostly white British donors.

Clones were read by immunoSEQ multiplex PCR, and TCRdb kept only the in-frame ones, dropping some. Seen here are about 140,000 clones, more than 80% observed once, and the top ten hold 0.7% to 1%. Here the sequenced sample was peripheral blood, taken on day 0 of MenACWY control vaccination. The TCR sequence derives from an adult in good health.

The CDR3 loop reads CATSGWQGAERTGAVNEQFF. DNA of the CDR3: TGTGCCACCAGTGGGTGGCAGGGGGCAGAGCGGACCGGTGCGGTTAATGAGCAGTTCTTC. The V gene is TRBV24-1, the J gene TRBJ2-1; 8 bases are shared with TRBD1. From germline, CDR1 is KGHDR and CDR2 SFDVKD. Trimming at V came to 5 bases and at J to 7 bases, leaving 24 bases not matched to a gene. This CDR3 has 20 residues.